The 8 T cell receptor beta chains given below trace back to one sample, sequenced in a study of blood T cell repertoires in COVID-19. Some clones are missing from TCRdb's copy, which holds only in-frame ones; the method was immunoSEQ multiplex PCR. The table has about 150,000 clones, approximately 87% seen once. The material sequenced was peripheral blood. These receptor sequences come from a man aged 45-65 years with active COVID-19.

Only one count was recorded for this clone. This chain uses TRBV14 with TRBJ1-6, with TRBD1 matching over 7 bases. V trimming: 4 bases; J trimming: 2 bases; junction bases outside the gene matches: 5. The CDR3 is 16 amino acids. The V gene's germline CDR1 is SGHDN and CDR2 FVKESK. The CDR3 protein is CASSPHRGTYNSPLHF. The CDR3 DNA is TGTGCCAGCAGCCCCCACAGGGGCACCTATAATTCACCCCTCCACTTT.

J is TRBJ2-5 and V is TRBV4-1; TRBD1 might be the D (5 bases). The CDR3 is made up of 14 amino acids. V was pared by 4 bases and J by 2 bases, with 11 bases between. Germline V CDR1 and CDR2: MGHRA, YSYEKL. The CDR3 is CASSRTQIQETQYF. The DNA of the CDR3 is TGCGCCAGCAGCCGGACACAGATTCAAGAGACCCAGTACTTC.

V gene TRBV9 combines with J gene TRBJ1-1; D ambiguous. There are 13 residues in the CDR3. V lost 3 bases and J 1 base, leaving 7 bases between the germline ends. Germline assignment: CDR1 SGDLS and CDR2 YYNGEE. The CDR3 protein is CASSARSNTEAFF. In DNA form, the CDR3 reads TGTGCCAGCAGCGCCCGGTCGAACACTGAAGCTTTCTTT.

The chain uses TRBV2 and TRBJ1-1, with 9 positions matching TRBD1. Germline CDR1 is SNHLY and CDR2 is FYNNEI. The junction had 8 bases not matched to a gene; V was cut back by 5 bases and J by 4 bases. The CDR3 is 15 amino acids. This CDR3 is CASSRTGDWGTEAFF. In DNA form, the CDR3 reads TGTGCCAGCAGTCGGACAGGGGATTGGGGCACTGAAGCTTTCTTT.

The chain carries TRBV3-1 (or the pseudogene TRBV3-2) and TRBJ2-7; a possible D gene is TRBD2 (6 bases). CDR1 LGHDT and CDR2 YNNKEL come from the germline V gene (reference sequence). V shed 1 base and J shed 5 bases, with 15 bases lying between them. This CDR3 contains 15 residues. The CDR3 coding sequence is TGTGCCAGCAGCCAAGGTCCTCGCGGGGAGGACGAGCAGTACTTC. This gives the protein CASSQGPRGEDEQYF.

The chain employs TRBV30 and TRBJ1-4; 7 nucleotides align to TRBD1. V was pared by 2 bases and J by 4 bases, with 7 bases of the junction left unmatched. The CDR3 loop spans 15 amino acids. The germline V gene has CDR1 GTSNPN and CDR2 SVGIG (reference sequence). The CDR3, as DNA: TGTGCCTGGAGTTTTGGGGGGACAGTTAATGAAAAACTGTTTTTT. Amino acid sequence: CAWSFGGTVNEKLFF.

The V call is TRBV5-4, the J call TRBJ2-7; 7 positions agree with TRBD2. V dropped 3 bases and J dropped 6; count of bases not matched to a gene: 6. The CDR3 spans 13 residues. The germline gives CDR1 SGHNT, CDR2 YYREEE (reference sequence). As DNA, the CDR3 is TGTGCCAGCAGCTCGCCCGGGAGGAGCGAGCAGTACTTC. It specifies CASSSPGRSEQYF.

This clone was detected a few times. The J gene is TRBJ1-2, the V gene TRBV25-1; a weak D match, TRBD1 (5 bases). The CDR3 extends over 15 amino acids. The germline gives CDR1 MGHDK, CDR2 SYGVNS. Between the trimmed V and J ends, which lost 8 bases and 0 bases, there was a span of 16 bases. The CDR3: CASRAPGHTNYGYTF. DNA of the CDR3: TGTGCCAGCCGAGCCCCAGGGCATACTAACTATGGCTACACCTTC.